This passage covers 11 T cell receptor beta chains from one sample sequenced in a study of Graves' ophthalmopathy and Graves' hyperthyroidism. Amplifying from RNA transcripts, the study obtained TCR beta CDR3 regions. After a first-round RT-PCR with HTBI primers, a second-round multiplex PCR was run. TCRdb re-derived calls from the multiplex PCR reads in MiXCR, one entry per CDR3 protein. Of under 200,000 distinct CDR3 sequences in the sample, under 40% were seen once. The source material was peripheral blood. All receptors derive from a woman aged 40 to 50 with Graves' ophthalmopathy.

This clonotype has ten or more counts. CDR3 sequence (DNA): TGCAGCGTTGAAGATCCAGGGGACCCCAATCAGCCCCAGCATTTT. Translated, it gives CSVEDPGDPNQPQHF. This sequence joins TRBV29-1 and TRBJ1-5, with a weak D call TRBD1 (6 bases). Germline values: CDR1 SQVTM, CDR2 ANQGSEA. Trimming shortened V by 0 bases and J by 3 bases, and 12 bases separated the two germline ends. This CDR3 has 15 residues.

This clonotype has ten or more counts. This rearrangement joins TRBV11-2 to TRBJ2-2, with 9 bases matching TRBD1. V shed 5 bases and J 0 bases; nucleotides not matched to a gene: 4. CDR1 is SGHAT and CDR2 is FQNNGV in the germline V gene. The CDR3 extends over 16 amino acids. As DNA, the CDR3 is TGTGCCAGCAGCCCGGACAGGGGCTCGAACACCGGGGAGCTGTTTTTT. It translates to CASSPDRGSNTGELFF.

Ten or more counts support this clonotype. Written as DNA, the CDR3 is TGTGCCAGCAGTTTACGAGGGGGGAACACTGAAGCTTTCTTT. Protein product: CASSLRGGNTEAFF. The chain couples TRBV27 to TRBJ1-1, with a weak D call TRBD1 (6 bases). V was trimmed by 2 bases and J by 1 base, leaving 8 bases between them. This CDR3 spans 14 amino acids. CDR1 MNHEY and CDR2 SMNVEV come from the germline V gene (reference sequence).

This clonotype has ten or more counts. This sequence joins TRBV30 and TRBJ2-5, with D maybe TRBD1 (6 bases). The V gene's germline CDR1 is GTSNPN and CDR2 SVGIG (reference sequence). V dropped 3 bases and J dropped 4 bases, with 21 bases sitting between them. There are 16 residues in the CDR3. Here the CDR3 reads CAWRGSQGRPRETQYF. Here the CDR3 DNA reads TGTGCCTGGAGGGGGAGTCAGGGGCGACCAAGAGAGACCCAGTACTTC.

This chain connects TRBV11-3 to TRBJ2-5; D gene uncertain. V was shortened by 5 bases and J by 1 base, with 11 bases between the two germline ends. The germline V gene encodes CDR1 SGHNT and CDR2 YENEEA. The CDR3 has 14 residues. The CDR3 spells CASSARSSQETQYF. The CDR3 nucleotides are TGTGCCAGCAGCGCCCGGAGTTCCCAAGAGACCCAGTACTTC.

This clonotype was seen repeatedly, ten times or more. The gene calls are TRBV30 and TRBJ2-4; D gene uncertain. In germline, CDR1 is GTSNPN, CDR2 SVGIG (reference sequence). The CDR3 spans 14 residues. V lost 2 bases and J 0 bases, leaving 8 bases between the germline ends. The CDR3 DNA reads as TGTGCCTGGAGTCCCCTAAGAGCCAAAAACATTCAGTACTTC. Protein: CAWSPLRAKNIQYF. Using reference TRBV30 and TRBJ2-4 for the parts outside the CDR3, the full variable domain is SQTIHQWPATLVQPVGSPLSLECTVEGTSNPNLYWYRQAAGRGLQLLFYSVGIGQISSEVPQNLSASRPQDRQFILSSKKLLLSDSGFYLCAWSPLRAKNIQYFGAGTRLSVL.

This clonotype was seen repeatedly, ten times or more. The genes are TRBV3-1 and TRBJ2-5, with 9 bases that match TRBD2. The junction had 10 bases not matched to a gene; V was cut back by 2 bases and J by 3 bases. The CDR3 has 17 amino acids. Germline V gives CDR1 LGHDT, CDR2 YNNKEL (reference sequence). The CDR3 sequence: CASSQTKGIAGEETQYF. The CDR3 DNA follows: TGTGCCAGCAGCCAAACAAAGGGGATAGCGGGAGAAGAGACCCAGTACTTC.

V is TRBV6-2 or TRBV6-3 and J is TRBJ2-2; TRBD2 agrees at 10 bases. The CDR3 totals 14 residues. Germline assignment: CDR1 MNHEY and CDR2 SVGEGT. V shed 6 bases and J 3 bases; nucleotides not matched to a gene: 1. The CDR3 DNA reads TGTGCCAGCAGACTAGCGGGACACACCGGGGAGCTGTTTTTT. It specifies CASRLAGHTGELFF.

The chain is built from TRBV7-2 and TRBJ1-2; D perhaps matches TRBD1 (5 bases). The V end lost 2 bases, the J end lost 7 bases, and 14 bases lay between the germline ends. CDR1 SGHTA and CDR2 FQGNSA come from the germline V gene. The CDR3 loop spans 14 amino acids. The CDR3 DNA reads TGTGCCAGCAGCTTAATTCCCCAGGGCGCTGGCTACACCTTC. As protein: CASSLIPQGAGYTF.

This clonotype appeared a few times. V gene TRBV20-1 combines with J gene TRBJ2-7, with 10 nucleotides matching TRBD2. The CDR3 contains 15 residues. The V segment lost 1 base and the J segment 3 bases; nucleotides outside the gene matches: 6. Looked up from germline, CDR1 is DFQATT and CDR2 is SNEGSKA (reference sequence). The CDR3 DNA reads as TGCAGTGCTAGAGTAATACTAGCGGGAAGCTACGAGCAGTACTTC. It yields the protein CSARVILAGSYEQYF.

In this sample, this clonotype turned up many times. This rearrangement joins TRBV5-5 to TRBJ2-7, with D tentatively TRBD2 (6 bases). The CDR3 sequence is 14 residues long. Looked up from germline, CDR1 is SGHKS and CDR2 is YYEKEE (reference sequence). Trimming took 6 bases from V and 0 from J, leaving 13 bases between them. CDR3 nucleotides: TGTGCCAGCAAACTGGGACTGAACTCCTACGAGCAGTACTTC. This translates into CASKLGLNSYEQYF.